This T cell receptor beta chain was recovered during a study of vaccination and CD4 T cells after COVID-19. Study-wide context: Stimulation used overlapping spike peptides from SARS-CoV-2, HCoV-NL63, HCoV-OC43 and HCoV-229E. Study findings and constraints: Post-vaccination reactive clonotypes (median approximately 38) did not differ significantly from post-infection (about 21).

Once obtained from cultured CD4+ T cells, the DNA was sequenced using the Oncomine TCR Beta short-read assay. TCRdb reprocessed the PCR reads via MiXCR and lists one record per CDR3 protein. The sample consists of about 11,000 distinct CDR3 sequences, 65% to 80% of them appearing once. This clonotype was picked up one time. Its antigen is not known. Treatment noted: roughly ten-day PBMC culture with coronavirus spike peptide pools or control peptides (ViraFEST assay). Using peptide pools, antigen-specific T cells were expanded in ViraFEST before TCRs were sequenced. This CDR3 comprises 13 residues. Deletions cut 6 bases from V and 2 bases from J, with 13 bases between. The germline gives CDR1 DFQATT, CDR2 SNEGSKA (reference sequence).

Sequencing used CD4+ T cells from blood, cultured in vitro. The chain employs TRBV20-1 and TRBJ1-1; D not resolved. This sequence was found in a human donor who had recovered from COVID-19. The CDR3 reads CSAKRVFNTEAFF. The CDR3 DNA reads as TGCAGTGCAAAACGGGTGTTTAACACTGAAGCTTTCTTT.